Each of the 26 T cell receptor beta chains below was sequenced from the same sample in a study of shared clonotypes between healthy human individuals. Some clones are missing from TCRdb's copy, which holds only in-frame ones; the method was immunoSEQ multiplex PCR. The sample has about 2.4 million clones, approximately 93% seen once. Sequencing was performed on naive CD4+ T cells from PBMCs. As for subset: CD45RA+ positively selected. These receptors were taken from a man between 18 and 35 years old in good health. Some clones in this sample may be carry-over from other donors' samples.

The rearrangement joins TRBV5-1 to TRBJ2-7, with D hard to call. With 4 bases removed from V and 0 bases from J, the gap between germline ends came to 14 bases. Germline V gene data show CDR1 as SGHRS and CDR2 as YFSETQ. This CDR3 is built from 15 residues. CDR3 region: CASSRSGVGSYEQYF. CDR3 sequence (DNA): TGCGCCAGCAGCCGCTCGGGTGTTGGCTCCTACGAGCAGTACTTC.

The chain couples TRBV9 to TRBJ2-3; weak D call: TRBD2 (6 bases). The germline CDR1 and CDR2 sequences are SGDLS and YYNGEE. Trimming left V 3 bases short and J 5 bases short, with 19 bases between. The CDR3 has 16 amino acids. The CDR3 sequence is CASSGSLVAVRDTQYF. CDR3 DNA: TGTGCCAGCAGCGGCTCACTAGTAGCGGTACGAGATACGCAGTATTTT.

This chain connects TRBV2 to TRBJ1-4, with 10 nucleotides matching TRBD1. Germline V gene data show CDR1 as SNHLY and CDR2 as FYNNEI. V dropped 8 bases and J dropped 7; count of bases not matched to a gene: 4. The CDR3 loop spans 13 amino acids. CDR3 nucleotides: TGTGCCAGCCGGGACAGGGGCTTTGAAAAACTGTTTTTT. This encodes CASRDRGFEKLFF.

This chain uses TRBV7-8 with TRBJ2-7; D may correspond to TRBD1 or TRBD2 (7 bases each). The CDR3 sequence is 14 residues long. In germline, CDR1 is SGHVS, CDR2 FQNEAQ. The V and J ends lost 4 bases and 3 bases respectively, with 13 bases between them. The CDR3 sequence: CASSWGGQNYEQYF. The CDR3 DNA reads TGTGCCAGCAGCTGGGGGGGACAGAACTACGAGCAGTACTTC.

The rearrangement uses TRBV7-6 and TRBJ1-2; TRBD1 aligns across 10 bases. From germline, CDR1 is SGHVS and CDR2 FNYEAQ. V trimming: 3 bases; J trimming: 0 bases; junction bases outside the gene matches: 7. The CDR3 runs to 17 residues. The CDR3 loop is CASSLTGTGAPNYGYTF. CDR3 DNA: TGTGCCAGCAGCTTGACCGGGACAGGGGCCCCTAACTATGGCTACACCTTC.

The rearrangement uses TRBV7-8 and TRBJ1-2, with D maybe TRBD1 (5 bases). The CDR3 covers 17 residues. V dropped 1 base and J dropped 5 bases, with 20 bases sitting between them. CDR1 is SGHVS, CDR2 FQNEAQ, per germline. The CDR3 reads CASSLDFYGGTMYGYTF. For the CDR3, the DNA is TGTGCCAGCAGCTTAGACTTTTACGGCGGGACTATGTATGGCTACACCTTC.

The rearrangement joins TRBV6-5 to TRBJ1-2, with TRBD1 matching over 8 bases. The CDR3 extends over 15 amino acids. V lost 5 bases, J lost 5 bases, and 10 bases stayed unmatched. From germline, CDR1 is MNHEY and CDR2 SVGAGI. This CDR3 reads CASSPQTGVGYGYTF. In DNA, the CDR3 is TGTGCCAGCAGTCCCCAGACAGGGGTGGGGTATGGCTACACCTTC.

The rearrangement uses TRBV4-3 and TRBJ2-3; 9 bases line up with TRBD1. CDR1 is LGHNA and CDR2 is YSLEER in the germline V gene. This CDR3 spans 15 amino acids. J gave up 6 bases and V 0 bases, and 4 bases lay outside the gene matches. Written as DNA, the CDR3 is TGCGCCAGCAGCCAAGAATACAGGGGGCGGGATACGCAGTATTTT. The encoded protein is CASSQEYRGRDTQYF.

This clone was recorded only once. The rearrangement links TRBV5-1 to TRBJ2-2; 8 bases are a match to TRBD2. Per the germline V gene, CDR1 is SGHRS and CDR2 is YFSETQ. J was trimmed by 4 bases and V by 4 bases; bases with no gene match: 9. The CDR3 extends over 16 amino acids. CDR3 loop: CASSAHGTSGTGELFF. The DNA for the CDR3 is TGCGCCAGCAGCGCCCACGGGACTAGTGGCACCGGGGAGCTGTTTTTT.

This sequence joins TRBV28 and TRBJ2-7; perhaps TRBD1 as D (6 bases). Germline V lookup: CDR1 MDHEN, CDR2 SYDVKM. V lost 7 bases and J 1 base, leaving 14 bases between the germline ends. CDR3 length: 14 residues. CDR3 coding DNA: TGTGCCAGCACCTCCGGGACACCATCCTACGAGCAGTACTTC. It yields the protein CASTSGTPSYEQYF.

The V and J genes are TRBV19 and TRBJ2-5, with TRBD1 identical over 10 bases. Germline V lookup: CDR1 LNHDA, CDR2 SQIVND (reference sequence). The CDR3 is made up of 13 amino acids. V lost 9 bases and J lost 4; bases outside the gene matches: 5. CDR3 residues: CARRDRGRETQYF. The DNA for the CDR3 is TGTGCCAGAAGGGACAGGGGACGAGAGACCCAGTACTTC.

The rearrangement uses TRBV29-1 and TRBJ2-5; the match to TRBD1 covers 9 bases. This CDR3 has 15 amino acids. Looked up from germline, CDR1 is SQVTM and CDR2 is ANQGSEA. V gave up 7 bases and J gave up 2 bases; unmatched junction bases: 11. As DNA, the CDR3 is TGCAGCGCTGGAAGCGGGACAGGGTCTCAAGAGACCCAGTACTTC. Amino acids: CSAGSGTGSQETQYF. The full variable domain, completed using reference TRBV29-1 and TRBJ2-5, is SAVISQKPSRDICQRGTSLTIQCQVDSQVTMMFWYRQQPGQSLTLIATANQGSEATYESGFVIDKFPISRPNLTFSTLTVSNMSPEDSSIYLCSAGSGTGSQETQYFGPGTRLLVL.

This chain joins TRBV5-5 and TRBJ1-5, with D possibly being TRBD1 (5 bases). In germline, CDR1 is SGHKS, CDR2 YYEKEE (reference sequence). The CDR3 has 15 amino acids. V lost 2 bases and J 6 bases, leaving 15 bases between the germline ends. CDR3 region: CASSFTRERGQPQHF. For the CDR3, the DNA is TGTGCCAGCAGCTTCACCAGGGAGCGGGGTCAGCCCCAGCATTTT.

This clone has just a few counts. This chain uses TRBV29-1 with TRBJ1-3; D is ambiguous. The CDR3 loop spans 13 amino acids. Deletions cut 6 bases from V and 3 bases from J, with 12 bases between. CDR1 SQVTM and CDR2 ANQGSEA come from the germline V gene. The CDR3 DNA is TGCAGCGTGAAGTCCGCGATTGGAAACACCATATATTTT. Amino acids: CSVKSAIGNTIYF. Looking up the rest from reference TRBV29-1 and TRBJ1-3 gives the full variable domain: SAVISQKPSRDICQRGTSLTIQCQVDSQVTMMFWYRQQPGQSLTLIATANQGSEATYESGFVIDKFPISRPNLTFSTLTVSNMSPEDSSIYLCSVKSAIGNTIYFGEGSWLTVV.

The chain couples TRBV7-9 to TRBJ2-7; a weak D match, TRBD1 (6 bases). Germline-derived CDR1 and CDR2 are SEHNR and FQNEAQ (reference sequence). Trimming took off 5 bases at V and 4 bases at J, with 15 bases between the two ends. The CDR3 is 14 residues long. In DNA form, the CDR3 reads TGTGCCAGCAGCCCACGGGACATCTTTTACGAGCAGTACTTC. Translating gives CASSPRDIFYEQYF.

The chain employs TRBV4-1 and TRBJ1-5; perhaps TRBD1 as D (6 bases). Germline loops: CDR1 MGHRA, CDR2 YSYEKL. The CDR3 is 15 residues long. V was clipped by 2 bases and J by 1 base, with 9 bases between them. Here the CDR3 DNA reads TGCGCCAGCAGCCAATTAGGGGGAAGCAATCAGCCCCAGCATTTT. Translated: CASSQLGGSNQPQHF.

This sequence joins TRBV7-6 and TRBJ2-1; D perhaps matches TRBD2 (6 bases). CDR3 length: 20 residues. Between the trimmed V and J ends, which lost 1 base and 0 bases, there was a span of 22 bases. The germline CDR1 and CDR2 sequences are SGHVS and FNYEAQ. The DNA of the CDR3 is TGTGCCAGCAGCTTAGTTGGGGGACTTTCGACTGTCGGCTCCTACAATGAGCAGTTCTTC. Amino acid sequence: CASSLVGGLSTVGSYNEQFF.

This rearrangement joins TRBV10-3 to TRBJ2-1, with 8 bases identical to TRBD2. J lost 9 bases, V lost 7 bases, and 8 bases had no gene match. Per the germline V gene, CDR1 is ENHRY and CDR2 is SYGVKD. This CDR3 is built from 13 residues. The CDR3 loop is CAITTGTRGEQFF. CDR3 bases: TGTGCCATCACCACCGGGACTAGGGGTGAGCAGTTCTTC.

The chain couples TRBV13 to TRBJ2-3, with TRBD1 matching over 11 bases. The CDR3 totals 15 residues. V gave up 5 bases and J gave up 4 bases; unmatched junction bases: 5. Germline V gene sequence: CDR1 PRHDT, CDR2 FYEKMQ (reference sequence). CDR3 sequence reads: CASSQTGQGADTQYF. In DNA, the CDR3 is TGTGCCAGCAGCCAAACGGGACAGGGGGCAGATACGCAGTATTTT. Full variable domain (remainder filled in from reference TRBV13 and TRBJ2-3): AAGVIQSPRHLIKEKRETATLKCYPIPRHDTVYWYQQGPGQDPQFLISFYEKMQSDKGSIPDRFSAQQFSDYHSELNMSSLELGDSALYFCASSQTGQGADTQYFGPGTRLTVL.

The V gene is TRBV9, the J gene TRBJ1-1; D is perhaps TRBD1 (5 bases). Germline V gives CDR1 SGDLS, CDR2 YYNGEE. Trimming removed 4 bases from V and 2 bases from J, with 15 bases in between. The CDR3 contains 15 residues. The CDR3 region is CASSKRTGPNTEAFF. CDR3 DNA: TGTGCCAGCAGCAAACGGACGGGGCCAAACACTGAAGCTTTCTTT. The full variable domain, with the rest looked up from reference TRBV9 and TRBJ1-1, is DSGVTQTPKHLITATGQRVTLRCSPRSGDLSVYWYQQSLDQGLQFLIQYYNGEERAKGNILERFSAQQFPDLHSELNLSSLELGDSALYFCASSKRTGPNTEAFFGQGTRLTVV.

The chain employs TRBV5-8 and TRBJ1-2; the match to TRBD1 covers 10 bases. Germline loops: CDR1 SGHTS, CDR2 YDEGEE. CDR3 length: 14 residues. V shed 1 base, J shed 8 bases, and the junction held 5 bases outside the gene matches. The CDR3 DNA is TGTGCCAGCAGCTTGAGGGGACAGGGGTACGGCTACACCTTC. It specifies CASSLRGQGYGYTF.

The CDR3 DNA is TGTGCCAGCAGCCAGAGGACTAGCCTCAGCACAGATACGCAGTATTTT. Protein product: CASSQRTSLSTDTQYF. J is TRBJ2-3 and V is TRBV7-2; 8 nucleotides agree with TRBD2. The CDR3 is 16 amino acids. Germline V gene lookup returns CDR1 SGHTA and CDR2 FQGNSA. The junction had 7 bases not matched to a gene; V was cut back by 5 bases and J by 0 bases.

This rearrangement joins TRBV6-5 to TRBJ2-1; D call uncertain. V lost 6 bases to trimming and J lost 5 bases, with 8 bases between them. The CDR3 runs 12 residues. Germline loops: CDR1 MNHEY, CDR2 SVGAGI. CDR3 loop: CASRDRHNEQFF. The CDR3 bases are TGTGCCAGCAGAGATAGGCACAATGAGCAGTTCTTC.

The genes are TRBV6-1 and TRBJ2-7; TRBD1 might be the D (6 bases). V lost 7 bases and J lost 6, with 16 bases in between. CDR1 and CDR2 (germline): MNHNS, SASEGT. This CDR3 spans 13 amino acids. CDR3 sequence (DNA): TGTGCCAGCAACCGGGACAACCTCGCCGAGCAGTACTTC. Translating it yields CASNRDNLAEQYF.

J is TRBJ1-5 and V is TRBV28; no reliable D call. The CDR3 sequence is 15 residues long. V lost 2 bases to trimming and J lost 2 bases, with 10 bases between them. Germline V lookup: CDR1 MDHEN, CDR2 SYDVKM. CDR3 in amino acids: CASSLNGFGNQPQHF. As DNA, the CDR3 is TGTGCCAGCAGTTTAAACGGGTTTGGCAATCAGCCCCAGCATTTT.

The genes are TRBV19 and TRBJ1-1, with D possibly matching TRBD1 (5 bases). V lost 7 bases and J lost 5, with 14 bases in between. This CDR3 spans 13 amino acids. Per the germline V gene, CDR1 is LNHDA and CDR2 is SQIVND (reference sequence). The CDR3 protein is CASKPQGGTEAFF. In nucleotides, the CDR3 is TGTGCCAGTAAGCCCCAGGGAGGGACTGAAGCTTTCTTT.